Each of the 10 T cell receptor beta chains below was sequenced from the same sample in a study of T cell changes during pregnancy in multiple sclerosis. Produced via immunoSEQ multiplex PCR; TCRdb's table is partial and in-frame only. The sample has roughly 40,000 clones; around 92% are singletons. The sample in question was CD4+ T cells from peripheral blood mononuclear cells, obtained after pregnancy. Receptors were obtained from a female donor in good health, enrolled as a control in a pregnancy study.

The V and J genes are TRBV18 and TRBJ1-5, with a tentative D call TRBD1 (5 bases). V lost 3 bases, J lost 6 bases, and 9 bases lay in between. The CDR3 extends over 13 amino acids. The germline gives CDR1 KGHSH, CDR2 LQKENI. CDR3 in DNA: TGTGCCAGCTCACCGGGGGGAGGTCAGCCCCAGCATTTT. This sequence encodes CASSPGGGQPQHF.

V and J are TRBV30 and TRBJ2-1; 16 nucleotides match TRBD2. The germline V gene encodes CDR1 GTSNPN and CDR2 SVGIG (reference sequence). The CDR3 loop spans 17 amino acids. The V and J ends lost 6 bases and 6 bases, in that order; junction bases with no gene match: 11. CDR3 residues: CACLGTSGRGGANEQFF. CDR3 in DNA: TGTGCCTGTTTGGGGACTAGCGGGAGGGGGGGGGCCAATGAGCAGTTCTTC.

The J gene is TRBJ2-5, the V gene TRBV13; 13 positions match TRBD2. V gave up 4 bases and J gave up 1 base; unmatched junction bases: 3. The CDR3 loop spans 16 amino acids. Germline assignment: CDR1 PRHDT and CDR2 FYEKMQ (reference sequence). CDR3 amino acids: CASSSTSGGSQETQYF. In DNA form, the CDR3 reads TGTGCCAGCAGCTCGACTAGCGGGGGGTCCCAAGAGACCCAGTACTTC. The full variable domain, with the rest looked up from reference TRBV13 and TRBJ2-5, is AAGVIQSPRHLIKEKRETATLKCYPIPRHDTVYWYQQGPGQDPQFLISFYEKMQSDKGSIPDRFSAQQFSDYHSELNMSSLELGDSALYFCASSSTSGGSQETQYFGPGTRLLVL.

This chain joins TRBV28 and TRBJ1-3; 8 bases map to TRBD1. V shed 4 bases and J 2 bases; nucleotides not matched to a gene: 1. The CDR3 length is 14 residues. Germline V lookup: CDR1 MDHEN, CDR2 SYDVKM. CDR3: CASSSTGAGNTIYF. Written as DNA, the CDR3 is TGTGCCAGCAGTTCGACAGGGGCTGGAAACACCATATATTTT.

The J gene is TRBJ1-4, the V gene TRBV7-9, with 7 bases identical to TRBD1. Germline V gene sequence: CDR1 SEHNR, CDR2 FQNEAQ (reference sequence). J lost 4 bases, V lost 3 bases, and 2 bases had no gene match. CDR3 size: 14 residues. CDR3 in amino acids: CASSLRGRNEKLFF. In DNA, the CDR3 is TGTGCCAGCAGCTTGAGGGGGCGTAATGAAAAACTGTTTTTT.

This chain joins TRBV28 and TRBJ1-4; 7 bases are a match to TRBD1. Germline V gives CDR1 MDHEN, CDR2 SYDVKM. The CDR3 consists of 15 residues. V gave up 8 bases and J gave up 8 bases; unmatched junction bases: 14. Here the CDR3 DNA reads TGTGCCAGCCACGATTCGGAGGGGGCGGGCGAAAAACTGTTTTTT. Its translation: CASHDSEGAGEKLFF.

This sequence joins TRBV28 and TRBJ1-5; tentative D call: TRBD1 (6 bases). V lost 4 bases and J 3 bases, leaving 10 bases between the germline ends. This CDR3 is built from 14 residues. Germline V lookup: CDR1 MDHEN, CDR2 SYDVKM. The CDR3 nucleotides are TGTGCCAGCAGTTCGACAGGCCTCAATCAGCCCCAGCATTTT. Its protein product is CASSSTGLNQPQHF.

This sequence joins TRBV27 and TRBJ1-5; 8 bases are shared with TRBD1. The CDR3 has 15 amino acids. The V gene end was trimmed by 2 bases and the J gene end by 4 bases; junction bases not matched to a gene: 4. CDR1 MNHEY and CDR2 SMNVEV come from the germline V gene (reference sequence). The CDR3 is CASSLTGTGNQPQHF. CDR3 DNA: TGTGCCAGCAGTTTAACCGGGACAGGTAATCAGCCCCAGCATTTT.

The rearrangement joins TRBV5-4 to TRBJ2-5, with 8 bases identical to TRBD1. This CDR3 contains 14 residues. Trimming cost V 5 bases and J 3 bases; bases outside gene matches: 6. Germline V lookup: CDR1 SGHNT, CDR2 YYREEE (reference sequence). The CDR3 spells CASRAQTGEETQYF. The CDR3 region has the DNA TGTGCCAGCAGAGCACAGACAGGGGAAGAGACCCAGTACTTC.

The chain recombines TRBV6-1 with TRBJ1-5; TRBD1 aligns across 9 bases. The CDR3 is made up of 17 amino acids. The V and J ends lost 3 bases and 1 base, in that order; junction bases with no gene match: 7. The V gene's germline CDR1 is MNHNS and CDR2 SASEGT. This CDR3 reads CASSEGQGGLSNQPQHF. As DNA, the CDR3 is TGTGCCAGCAGTGAGGGACAGGGTGGTTTGAGCAATCAGCCCCAGCATTTT.